This TCR beta chain was captured by sequencing in a study of CD8 T cells in ankylosing spondylitis. Study observations and caveats: A TCR beta motif made of fewer than ten highly homologous variants seemed typical of ankylosing spondylitis blood.

TCRdb itself ran the 5' RACE reads through MiXCR, one entry per CDR3 protein. The repertoire has around 770,000 distinct CDR3 sequences, approximately 10% of them found once; the top ten carry roughly 0.51%. This clonotype was seen only a few times. What it recognizes is unknown. CDR3 size: 15 residues. Germline assignment: CDR1 LGHNA and CDR2 YNFKEQ. V lost 2 bases, J lost 3 bases, and 7 bases stayed unmatched. This receptor was taken from a male donor with ankylosing spondylitis. The V gene is TRBV4-2, the J gene TRBJ2-7, with TRBD2 matching over 7 bases. Sequencing input: blood, either unsorted or a sorted T cell fraction (not recorded which). CDR3 in amino acids: CASSQQGGRLYEQYF. The CDR3, as DNA: TGTGCCAGCAGCCAACAAGGCGGGAGACTCTACGAGCAGTACTTC.